These 16 T cell receptor beta chains were all obtained from the same sample, sequenced in a study of T-cell memory formation after mild COVID-19. TCRdb called the 5' RACE reads again in MiXCR, with one record for every CDR3 protein. There are more than 350,000 distinct CDR3 sequences in the sample; around a fifth occur only once, and approximately 12% lies in the top ten. The sequenced material came from PBMCs or a T cell subset sorted from them (not recorded which). These receptors were taken from an adult woman who had mild COVID-19 (a few samples of this study predate the infection). Cell type and time point are not known.

This clonotype turned up a few times. This chain uses TRBV7-2 with TRBJ2-5; possibly TRBD2 for D (5 bases). The CDR3 has 13 amino acids. Deletions cut 5 bases from V and 5 bases from J, with 12 bases between. The germline V gene encodes CDR1 SGHTA and CDR2 FQGNSA. Here the CDR3 DNA reads TGTGCCAGCAGCCCAGCCGGGGTGGAGACCCAGTACTTC. It specifies CASSPAGVETQYF.

This clonotype was detected many times. The rearrangement joins TRBV18 to TRBJ2-5; perhaps TRBD2 as D (5 bases). CDR3 length equals 12 residues. The V gene's germline CDR1 is KGHSH and CDR2 LQKENI. V lost 3 bases and J lost 8, with 10 bases in between. CDR3 residues: CASSPSEGTQYF. CDR3 bases: TGTGCCAGCTCACCCTCCGAGGGAACCCAGTACTTC.

The CDR3 sequence is CASSQGTGLGDSPLHF. The CDR3 coding sequence is TGCGCCAGCAGCCAAGGAACAGGTCTGGGGGATTCACCCCTCCACTTT. The gene calls are TRBV4-1 and TRBJ1-6; TRBD1 might be the D (5 bases). The CDR3 spans 16 residues. Per germline, CDR1 MGHRA and CDR2 YSYEKL. The germline V and J ends were trimmed by 1 base and 8 bases, with 15 bases remaining between them.

V and J are TRBV15 and TRBJ2-3; TRBD1 agrees at 8 bases. This CDR3 has 14 residues. CDR1 is LNHNV and CDR2 is YYDKDF in the germline V gene (reference sequence). The ends lost 6 bases at V and 1 base at J; junction bases unmatched: 3. DNA for the CDR3: TGTGCCACCAGAGAGACAGGGGGCACAGATACGCAGTATTTT. Translated, it gives CATRETGGTDTQYF.

This clonotype was seen a handful of times. The chain combines TRBV7-3 with TRBJ2-1; D is possibly TRBD2 (7 bases). The CDR3 is 13 amino acids. The V gene lost 6 bases and the J gene lost 7 bases, with 13 bases spanning the gap. CDR1 is SGHTA, CDR2 FQGTGA, per germline. CDR3 sequence (DNA): TGTGCCAGCAGTCCGGGGGGCATAAATGAGCAGTTCTTC. It translates to CASSPGGINEQFF.

J is TRBJ2-7 and V is TRBV27, with a tentative D call TRBD2 (6 bases). Germline V CDR1 and CDR2: MNHEY, SMNVEV (reference sequence). Deletions cut 1 base from V and 5 bases from J, with 9 bases between. This CDR3 spans 13 amino acids. For the CDR3, the DNA is TGTGCCAGCAGTTTATTCGGGAGCCACGAGCAGTACTTC. This encodes CASSLFGSHEQYF.

The rearrangement joins TRBV20-1 to TRBJ1-1; TRBD1 is a possible D gene (5 bases). CDR3 size: 12 residues. CDR1 DFQATT and CDR2 SNEGSKA come from the germline V gene (reference sequence). V gave up 5 bases and J gave up 1 base, with 8 bases separating them. CDR3 loop: CSALTGNTEAFF. The CDR3 DNA reads as TGCAGTGCTTTAACAGGGAACACTGAAGCTTTCTTT.

This clonotype appeared once. The chain uses TRBV5-1 and TRBJ2-7, with 11 bases aligning to TRBD2. The CDR3 covers 15 residues. With V trimmed by 4 bases and J by 5 bases, 8 bases remained unmatched. Germline lookup yields CDR1 SGHRS and CDR2 YFSETQ. The chain's CDR3 is CASSIQTSGTDEQYF. The CDR3 DNA sequence: TGCGCCAGCAGCATCCAGACTAGCGGGACCGACGAGCAGTACTTC.

The rearrangement links TRBV20-1 to TRBJ1-3; the D is unclear. Trimming cost V 3 bases and J 1 base, with 7 bases left between them. The germline CDR1 and CDR2 sequences are DFQATT and SNEGSKA (reference sequence). The CDR3 consists of 13 residues. The CDR3: CSARRASGNTIYF. CDR3 nucleotide sequence: TGCAGTGCTAGGCGGGCTTCTGGAAACACCATATATTTT.

The chain employs TRBV5-1 and TRBJ1-6, with D unclear. The V end lost 6 bases, the J end lost 7 bases, and 8 bases lay between the germline ends. Germline loops: CDR1 SGHRS, CDR2 YFSETQ. The CDR3 loop spans 12 amino acids. CDR3 in amino acids: CASTDTNSPLHF. CDR3 DNA sequence: TGCGCCAGCACGGATACCAATTCACCCCTCCACTTT.

The chain combines TRBV7-7 with TRBJ2-1; D not resolved. The CDR3 is made up of 16 amino acids. The ends were cut back, 5 bases at V and 1 base at J, with 15 bases in the middle. CDR1 and CDR2 (germline): SSHAT, FNYEAQ (reference sequence). This CDR3 reads CASSLNPDPSYNEQFF. The CDR3 DNA is TGTGCCAGCAGCCTAAATCCCGATCCATCCTACAATGAGCAGTTCTTC.

This rearrangement joins TRBV27 to TRBJ2-7, with 12 bases matching TRBD2. After removal of 3 bases from V and 3 bases from J, the junction contained 3 bases not matched to a gene. There are 15 residues in the CDR3. From germline, CDR1 is MNHEY and CDR2 SMNVEV (reference sequence). As DNA, the CDR3 is TGTGCCAGCAGTTTCGGACTAGCGGGGTACTACGAGCAGTACTTC. Amino acid sequence: CASSFGLAGYYEQYF.

CDR3 residues: CASSSGQGIAGANVLTF. The CDR3, as DNA: TGTGCCAGCAGCTCCGGACAGGGGATAGCTGGGGCCAACGTCCTGACTTTC. The V and J genes are TRBV5-5 and TRBJ2-6; TRBD1 matches at 9 bases. Germline CDR1 is SGHKS and CDR2 is YYEKEE (reference sequence). The V and J ends lost 3 bases and 2 bases, in that order; junction bases with no gene match: 6. The CDR3 extends over 17 amino acids.

The genes are TRBV7-9 and TRBJ2-1, with 9 bases identical to TRBD1. V dropped 5 bases and J dropped 3; count of bases not matched to a gene: 5. CDR3 size: 15 residues. CDR1 is SEHNR, CDR2 FQNEAQ, per germline (reference sequence). CDR3 region: CASSPGTGYYNEQFF. DNA of the CDR3: TGTGCCAGCAGCCCCGGGACAGGGTACTACAATGAGCAGTTCTTC.

This chain's CDR3 is CASSVDPSGGPGSTGELFF. DNA of the CDR3: TGTGCCAGCAGCGTAGATCCTAGCGGGGGGCCAGGGAGCACCGGGGAGCTGTTTTTT. The chain uses TRBV9 and TRBJ2-2; TRBD2 aligns across 11 bases. CDR1 and CDR2 (germline): SGDLS, YYNGEE. The length of the CDR3 is 19 residues. The V gene end was trimmed by 0 bases and the J gene end by 4 bases; junction bases not matched to a gene: 11.

This chain links TRBV7-6 with TRBJ2-1; 12 bases line up with TRBD2. Per the germline V gene, CDR1 is SGHVS and CDR2 is FNYEAQ. Trimming cost V 2 bases and J 5 bases; bases outside gene matches: 10. CDR3 size: 18 residues. CDR3 in amino acids: CASSLLRGPSGGDNEQFF. The CDR3 coding sequence is TGTGCCAGCAGCTTACTTAGGGGCCCTAGCGGGGGGGACAATGAGCAGTTCTTC.